This T cell receptor beta chain was documented in a study of technical replicates of blood from a few donors (dated by TCRdb to between 2016 and 2019). Concerning this clone itself: This clone's antigen is unknown. Base qualities are not recorded, but no much larger clone differs from it by a single base.

V drops 6 bases and J drops 0 bases, leaving 9 bases in between. From the cysteine up to the phenylalanine, the CDR3 has a length of 14 residues. Just CDR3 DNA is preserved here, 42 bases in frame from base 1. CDR1 SGHVS and CDR2 FNYEAQ are derived from the germline V gene. Preparation of the library involved the immunoSEQ multiplex PCR assay. The clones in this table, taken by TCRdb from immuneACCESS, are in-frame only. Not every clone is retained; where verified, under half of the shortfall comes from an unresolved V gene, and the cause of the rest is unknown. The sample profile shows 14,000 or so clones; roughly 80% of them were found once. The leading ten clones occupy roughly 12% of the sample.

Recombination linked TRBV7-6 to TRBJ1-3, with no D gene named confidently. The sequence came from a human donor in good health. The sample taken for sequencing was PBMCs. The CDR3 has the sequence CASRPTVSGNTIYF. The bases are TGTGCCAGCAGGCCTACAGTCTCTGGAAACACCATATATTTT.